A selection of T cell receptor beta chains follows, all from one sample in a study of T-cell reconstitution after alpha-beta-depleted transplantation in children. TCRdb processed the PCR reads anew with MiXCR; each CDR3 protein has one entry. The top ten clones hold around 8.5% of a sample with over 85,000 distinct CDR3 sequences, approximately 10% of them seen once. Here the sequenced sample was PBMCs from the stem cell graft donor, taken from the stem cell graft. All receptors derive from a human donor who donated a stem cell graft to a child with acute lymphoblastic leukemia. Both conserved end residues are part of each CDR3. The D gene is left open where the match is weak. The size field is filled for only some rows; it gives once, few, many or a size class.

J: TRBJ1-5; size: few; D: -; V: TRBV16; DNA: TGTGCCAGCAGCCGGAGTACAGGGTTCAATCAGCCCCAGCATTTT; CDR3: CASSRSTGFNQPQHF
J: TRBJ1-5; size: many; D: TRBD1; V: TRBV12-3/TRBV12-4; DNA: TGTGCCAGCAGTTCCCCCGGGACAGGGGTAAGTCAGCCCCAGCATTTT; CDR3: CASSSPGTGVSQPQHF
J: TRBJ1-1; size: many; D: TRBD1; V: TRBV5-1; DNA: TGCGCCAGCAGCCCCGACGGGCAGGGGGGAAACACTGAAGCTTTCTTT; CDR3: CASSPDGQGGNTEAFF
J: TRBJ1-2; size: many; D: TRBD1; V: TRBV12-3/TRBV12-4; DNA: TGTGCCAGCACTAGCCTCGACAGGGTGACGCGTGGCTACACCTTC; CDR3: CASTSLDRVTRGYTF
J: TRBJ1-1; size: many; D: -; V: TRBV6-1; DNA: TGTGCCAGCAAGGCGGGAACCCACACTGAAGCTTTCTTT; CDR3: CASKAGTHTEAFF
J: TRBJ2-7; size: many; D: TRBD2; V: TRBV10-2; DNA: TGCGCCAGCAGTTCGGCGGGAGGTTTCGCCTACGAGCAGTACTTC; CDR3: CASSSAGGFAYEQYF
J: TRBJ2-3; size: many; D: TRBD1; V: TRBV20-1; DNA: TGCAGTGCTCCCAGGACCGACAGGGTCAAAGATACGCAGTATTTT; CDR3: CSAPRTDRVKDTQYF
J: TRBJ1-5; size: many; D: -; V: TRBV12-3/TRBV12-4; DNA: TGTGCCAGCAGTTTAAAGTTTGGGCAGCCCCAGCATTTT; CDR3: CASSLKFGQPQHF
J: TRBJ2-5; size: many; D: TRBD1; V: TRBV5-1; DNA: TGCGCCAGCAGCTCAAAGCCCGGGACAGGGACCCAAGAGACCCAGTACTTC; CDR3: CASSSKPGTGTQETQYF
J: TRBJ1-5; size: many; D: -; V: TRBV10-3; DNA: TGTGCCATCAGTGAGGGGGTTCAGCCCCAGCATTTT; CDR3: CAISEGVQPQHF
J: TRBJ2-7; size: many; D: TRBD2; V: TRBV20-1; DNA: TGCAGTGCTAGTCGGACTAGCCTACGCGAGCAGTACTTC; CDR3: CSASRTSLREQYF
J: TRBJ1-6; size: many; D: -; V: TRBV20-1; DNA: TGCAGTGCTACCTCAATTCCCCCGGGACGGACGACCGTTGATTCACCCCTCCACTTT; CDR3: CSATSIPPGRTTVDSPLHF
J: TRBJ2-5; size: many; D: -; V: TRBV12-3/TRBV12-4; DNA: TGTGCCAGCAGCATCCCCGGGACGCAAGAGACCCAGTACTTC; CDR3: CASSIPGTQETQYF
J: TRBJ2-1; size: many; D: -; V: TRBV6-2/TRBV6-3; DNA: TGTGCCAGCAGTTACTCGACCGGGACACCATACTACAATGAGCAGTTCTTC; CDR3: CASSYSTGTPYYNEQFF
J: TRBJ2-7; size: many; D: -; V: TRBV5-5; DNA: TGTGCCAGCAGTCCGGGGACGGAGATCTACGAGCAGTACTTC; CDR3: CASSPGTEIYEQYF
J: TRBJ2-1; size: many; D: -; V: TRBV9; DNA: TGTGCCAGCAGCCCTAAGTCTGACATCTATGAGCAGTTCTTC; CDR3: CASSPKSDIYEQFF
J: TRBJ2-1; size: many; D: TRBD1; V: TRBV6-4; DNA: TGTGCCAGCGATAAGCGCCGGACAGGGTTTAATTCCTACAATGAGCAGTTCTTC; CDR3: CASDKRRTGFNSYNEQFF
J: TRBJ2-1; size: many; D: TRBD2; V: TRBV10-3; DNA: TGTGCCATCAGTGCACTAGCGGGAGACTACAATGAGCAGTTCTTC; CDR3: CAISALAGDYNEQFF
J: TRBJ2-3; size: many; D: -; V: TRBV9; DNA: TGTGCCAGCAGCCCCGGGACCACCCTGGCTCATACGCAGTATTTT; CDR3: CASSPGTTLAHTQYF
J: TRBJ2-2; size: many; D: -; V: TRBV7-2; DNA: TGTGCCAGCAGCTTTCGGGCCCCGAACACCGGGGAGCTGTTTTTT; CDR3: CASSFRAPNTGELFF
J: TRBJ1-4; size: many; D: TRBD1; V: TRBV12-3/TRBV12-4; DNA: TGTGCCAGCAGTTCCGGACAGGGGTGGGAAAAACTGTTTTTT; CDR3: CASSSGQGWEKLFF
J: TRBJ2-1; size: many; D: TRBD2; V: TRBV5-6; DNA: TGTGCCAGCAGCTCGACTAGCGGCTACTACAATGAGCAGTTCTTC; CDR3: CASSSTSGYYNEQFF
J: TRBJ2-7; size: many; D: -; V: TRBV6-1; DNA: TGTGCCAGCAGTGATTATCAGGGATACGAGCAGTACTTC; CDR3: CASSDYQGYEQYF
J: TRBJ2-7; size: many; D: -; V: TRBV18; DNA: TGTGCCAGCTCACCAGGGCGAACAGTGCTTTCCTACGAGCAGTACTTC; CDR3: CASSPGRTVLSYEQYF
J: TRBJ1-2; size: many; D: -; V: TRBV12-3/TRBV12-4; DNA: TGTGCCAGCAGTTTACGGGGAGCTGGCTACACCTTC; CDR3: CASSLRGAGYTF
J: TRBJ2-7; size: many; D: TRBD2; V: TRBV5-1; DNA: TGCGCCAGCAGCTTGGGGATTAGCGGGAGGGAGCTGGACGAGCAGTACTTC; CDR3: CASSLGISGRELDEQYF
J: TRBJ2-7; size: many; D: -; V: TRBV12-3/TRBV12-4; DNA: TGTGCCAGCAGTTTACGGCCGGGGGGCCCCTACGAGCAGTACTTC; CDR3: CASSLRPGGPYEQYF
J: TRBJ2-1; size: many; D: TRBD2; V: TRBV4-1; DNA: TGCGCCAGCAGCCCACCCTTAGCGGGATTCTCCTACAATGAGCAGTTCTTC; CDR3: CASSPPLAGFSYNEQFF
J: TRBJ1-1; size: many; D: -; V: TRBV24-1; DNA: TGTGCCACCCAAAAGACAGGAGAAAACACTGAAGCTTTCTTT; CDR3: CATQKTGENTEAFF
J: TRBJ1-5; size: many; D: -; V: TRBV2; DNA: TGTGCCAGCAGCCAAGGGAGTTTAAGCAATCAGCCCCAGCATTTT; CDR3: CASSQGSLSNQPQHF
J: TRBJ2-5; size: many; D: -; V: TRBV10-3; DNA: TGTGCCATCAGTGCCCTTAGTCTGGGCGGCGGAGAGACCCAGTACTTC; CDR3: CAISALSLGGGETQYF
J: TRBJ1-6; size: many; D: TRBD1; V: TRBV28; DNA: TGTGCCAGCAGTTCTCGGGACAGCGGTAATTCACCCCTCCACTTT; CDR3: CASSSRDSGNSPLHF
J: TRBJ1-1; size: many; D: TRBD1; V: TRBV7-8; DNA: TGTGCCAGCAGCGGGGACAGGCCTGGCACTGAAGCTTTCTTT; CDR3: CASSGDRPGTEAFF
J: TRBJ1-4; size: -; D: TRBD1; V: TRBV4-3; DNA: TGCGCCAGCAGCCCCTTACCAGGGACAGTTGGAGAAAAACTGTTTTTT; CDR3: CASSPLPGTVGEKLFF
J: TRBJ2-7; size: many; D: -; V: TRBV15; DNA: TGTGCCACCAGCAGAGATCTGGCAGTCTCCTACGAGCAGTACTTC; CDR3: CATSRDLAVSYEQYF
J: TRBJ1-2; size: many; D: -; V: TRBV5-8; DNA: TGTGCCAGCAGCTTGGTCTCTATCCCTGGCTACACCTTC; CDR3: CASSLVSIPGYTF
J: TRBJ2-7; size: many; D: -; V: TRBV10-3; DNA: TGTGCCATCAGTGAGTCGACGGGACGCGAGCAGTACTTC; CDR3: CAISESTGREQYF
J: TRBJ2-7; size: -; D: TRBD2; V: TRBV9; DNA: TGTGCCAGCAGCGTAGTAGCGGGAGAAGGCTACGAGCAGTACTTC; CDR3: CASSVVAGEGYEQYF
J: TRBJ2-1; size: many; D: TRBD2; V: TRBV20-1; DNA: TGCAGTGCCACGGGACTAGCGGGAGGGCCTCTCTACAATGAGCAGTTCTTC; CDR3: CSATGLAGGPLYNEQFF
J: TRBJ2-1; size: many; D: TRBD2; V: TRBV20-1; DNA: TGCAGTGCGGCGGGACTAGCGGGGGTCAATGAGCAGTTCTTC; CDR3: CSAAGLAGVNEQFF
J: TRBJ2-7; size: -; D: TRBD1; V: TRBV18; DNA: TGTGCCAGCTCACTAGACAGGGATGACGAGCAGTACTTC; CDR3: CASSLDRDDEQYF
J: TRBJ2-3; size: many; D: -; V: TRBV6-6; DNA: TGTGCCAGCTTACTTGCAGATACGCAGTATTTT; CDR3: CASLLADTQYF
J: TRBJ2-2; size: many; D: TRBD1; V: TRBV4-2; DNA: TGTGCCAGCAGCCAAAACTCAGGGACAGTCCCGAACACCGGGGAGCTGTTTTTT; CDR3: CASSQNSGTVPNTGELFF
J: TRBJ1-2; size: many; D: TRBD1; V: TRBV4-3; DNA: TGCGCCAGCAGCGTACAGGGGGCGCAGGGCAGCGGCTACACCTTC; CDR3: CASSVQGAQGSGYTF
J: TRBJ2-2; size: many; D: -; V: TRBV5-6; DNA: TGTGCCAGCAGCTTGGCCTTGGGGGGGAACACCGGGGAGCTGTTTTTT; CDR3: CASSLALGGNTGELFF